These T cell receptor beta chains were read from a single sample in a study of blood T cell repertoires in COVID-19. Method: immunoSEQ multiplex PCR; TCRdb's copy keeps in-frame clones and lacks some. The sample lists tens of thousands of clones, around 80% occurring once. Material: peripheral blood. These receptors were taken from a woman aged 80 or older with active or convalescent COVID-19. Each CDR3 is given with its conserved first and last residue. D genes are given only for firm matches. For some rows the clone size is stated as once, few or many, or as a class when expanded; others skip it.

d_gene: TRBD1; abundance: NA; v_gene: TRBV5-5; j_gene: TRBJ1-5; CDR3aa: CASSFGTVSNQPQHF; CDR3nt: TGTGCCAGCAGCTTCGGGACAGTTAGCAATCAGCCCCAGCATTTT
d_gene: TRBD2; abundance: few; v_gene: TRBV7-2; j_gene: TRBJ2-2; CDR3aa: CASSPILLATNTGELFF; CDR3nt: TGTGCCAGCAGCCCAATACTACTAGCGACGAACACCGGGGAGCTGTTTTTT
d_gene: TRBD2; abundance: NA; v_gene: TRBV3-1/TRBV3-2; j_gene: TRBJ2-1; CDR3aa: CASSQGLAGVNEQFF; CDR3nt: TGTGCCAGCAGCCAAGGACTAGCGGGAGTCAATGAGCAGTTCTTC
d_gene: TRBD2; abundance: NA; v_gene: TRBV7-3; j_gene: TRBJ2-3; CDR3aa: CASSSGGTSGSGTDTQYF; CDR3nt: TGTGCCAGCAGTTCAGGGGGGACTAGCGGGAGTGGGACAGATACGCAGTATTTT
d_gene: TRBD2; abundance: NA; v_gene: TRBV5-1; j_gene: TRBJ2-1; CDR3aa: CASSLVSGGNNEQFF; CDR3nt: TGCGCCAGCAGCTTGGTTAGCGGGGGGAACAATGAGCAGTTCTTC
d_gene: TRBD1; abundance: once; v_gene: TRBV18; j_gene: TRBJ2-2; CDR3aa: CASSPMRQGVTGELFF; CDR3nt: TGTGCCAGCTCACCCATGAGGCAGGGGGTCACCGGGGAGCTGTTTTTT
d_gene: TRBD1; abundance: once; v_gene: TRBV6-2/TRBV6-3; j_gene: TRBJ1-6; CDR3aa: CASSSPGQANSPLHF; CDR3nt: TGTGCCAGCAGTTCTCCGGGACAGGCTAATTCACCCCTCCACTTT
d_gene: NA; abundance: few; v_gene: TRBV7-8; j_gene: TRBJ2-1; CDR3aa: CASSSTRSRNEQFF; CDR3nt: TGTGCCAGCAGCTCCACCCGTAGTCGAAATGAGCAGTTCTTC
d_gene: NA; abundance: NA; v_gene: TRBV6-5; j_gene: TRBJ2-5; CDR3aa: CASRSSPQETQYF; CDR3nt: TGTGCCAGCAGATCTAGCCCCCAAGAGACCCAGTACTTC
d_gene: NA; abundance: NA; v_gene: TRBV11-2; j_gene: TRBJ2-1; CDR3aa: CASSSRTLHSYNEQFF; CDR3nt: TGTGCCAGCAGCTCAAGGACACTACACTCCTACAATGAGCAGTTCTTC
d_gene: NA; abundance: NA; v_gene: TRBV7-9; j_gene: TRBJ2-2; CDR3aa: CASSSDRITGELFF; CDR3nt: TGTGCCAGCAGTTCCGACAGGATTACCGGGGAGCTGTTTTTT
d_gene: NA; abundance: NA; v_gene: TRBV10-3; j_gene: TRBJ2-3; CDR3aa: CAISLTSTDTQYF; CDR3nt: TGTGCCATCAGCCTCACTAGCACAGATACGCAGTATTTT
d_gene: TRBD1; abundance: NA; v_gene: TRBV18; j_gene: TRBJ1-6; CDR3aa: CASSQGQDNSPLHF; CDR3nt: TGTGCCAGCTCCCAGGGACAGGATAATTCACCCCTCCACTTT
d_gene: TRBD1; abundance: once; v_gene: TRBV27; j_gene: TRBJ2-7; CDR3aa: CASSPRTGGGEQYF; CDR3nt: TGTGCCAGCAGTCCACGGACAGGGGGGGGCGAGCAGTACTTC
d_gene: NA; abundance: NA; v_gene: TRBV28; j_gene: TRBJ2-5; CDR3aa: CASTSGQIQETQYF; CDR3nt: TGTGCCAGCACCTCAGGGCAGATCCAAGAGACCCAGTACTTC
d_gene: NA; abundance: NA; v_gene: TRBV4-3; j_gene: TRBJ1-1; CDR3aa: CASSQEGQWNTEAFF; CDR3nt: TGCGCCAGCAGCCAAGAGGGGCAGTGGAACACTGAAGCTTTCTTT
d_gene: TRBD1; abundance: NA; v_gene: TRBV5-1; j_gene: TRBJ2-7; CDR3aa: CASSVGTAYEQYF; CDR3nt: TGCGCCAGCAGCGTCGGGACAGCGTACGAGCAGTACTTC
d_gene: TRBD2; abundance: NA; v_gene: TRBV29-1; j_gene: TRBJ2-1; CDR3aa: CSVGTSGGVPNEQFF; CDR3nt: TGCAGCGTGGGGACTAGCGGGGGGGTCCCCAATGAGCAGTTCTTC
d_gene: TRBD1; abundance: NA; v_gene: TRBV7-3; j_gene: TRBJ2-3; CDR3aa: CASSLSYGTGTDTQYF; CDR3nt: TGTGCCAGCAGCTTAAGTTATGGGACAGGCACAGATACGCAGTATTTT
d_gene: NA; abundance: NA; v_gene: TRBV28; j_gene: TRBJ1-1; CDR3aa: CASRTPGGHKSEAFF; CDR3nt: TGTGCCAGCAGAACCCCCGGGGGGCATAAGTCTGAAGCTTTCTTT
d_gene: NA; abundance: NA; v_gene: TRBV5-1; j_gene: TRBJ2-5; CDR3aa: CASRLQETQYF; CDR3nt: TGCGCCAGCAGACTTCAAGAGACCCAGTACTTC
d_gene: TRBD2; abundance: few; v_gene: TRBV18; j_gene: TRBJ2-3; CDR3aa: CASSPVGASGSTDTQYF; CDR3nt: TGTGCCAGCTCACCAGTGGGAGCTAGCGGTAGCACAGATACGCAGTATTTT
d_gene: TRBD2; abundance: NA; v_gene: TRBV28; j_gene: TRBJ2-1; CDR3aa: CASRSGGPGEEQFF; CDR3nt: TGTGCCAGCAGGTCGGGAGGGCCGGGCGAGGAGCAGTTCTTC
d_gene: TRBD1; abundance: NA; v_gene: TRBV3-1/TRBV3-2; j_gene: TRBJ2-7; CDR3aa: CASSQLRTGGYEQYF; CDR3nt: TGTGCCAGCAGCCAGTTGAGGACAGGGGGATACGAGCAGTACTTC
d_gene: NA; abundance: NA; v_gene: TRBV6-6; j_gene: TRBJ1-5; CDR3aa: CASSYAGGDNQPQHF; CDR3nt: TGTGCCAGCAGTTACGCGGGGGGCGACAATCAGCCCCAGCATTTT
d_gene: TRBD2; abundance: NA; v_gene: TRBV6-6; j_gene: TRBJ2-3; CDR3aa: CASSRMATSGDTDTQYF; CDR3nt: TGTGCCAGCAGCCGAATGGCAACTAGCGGGGACACAGATACGCAGTATTTT
d_gene: NA; abundance: NA; v_gene: TRBV30; j_gene: TRBJ2-3; CDR3aa: CAWSPGHTDTQYF; CDR3nt: TGTGCCTGGAGTCCAGGACACACAGATACGCAGTATTTT
d_gene: NA; abundance: NA; v_gene: TRBV7-9; j_gene: TRBJ1-2; CDR3aa: CASSLKGTGTHNYGYTF; CDR3nt: TGTGCCAGCAGCTTAAAAGGGACCGGGACTCATAACTATGGCTACACCTTC
d_gene: NA; abundance: NA; v_gene: TRBV6-6; j_gene: TRBJ2-7; CDR3aa: CASRAREGSHEQYF; CDR3nt: TGTGCCAGCAGGGCCCGAGAGGGCTCACACGAGCAGTACTTC
d_gene: TRBD2; abundance: NA; v_gene: TRBV4-3; j_gene: TRBJ2-2; CDR3aa: CASSQHIAGADTGELFF; CDR3nt: TGCGCCAGCAGCCAACACATAGCGGGGGCCGACACCGGGGAGCTGTTTTTT
d_gene: NA; abundance: few; v_gene: TRBV5-6; j_gene: TRBJ2-2; CDR3aa: CASRFTGSVAGELFF; CDR3nt: TGTGCCAGCAGATTTACAGGGTCGGTCGCCGGGGAGCTGTTTTTT
d_gene: TRBD1; abundance: few; v_gene: TRBV28; j_gene: TRBJ1-4; CDR3aa: CASSLLLQGANEKLFF; CDR3nt: TGTGCCAGCAGTCTTCTCCTACAGGGGGCTAATGAAAAACTGTTTTTT
d_gene: NA; abundance: NA; v_gene: TRBV11-2; j_gene: TRBJ2-2; CDR3aa: CASSLVVGANTGELFF; CDR3nt: TGTGCCAGCAGCTTAGTTGTGGGGGCCAACACCGGGGAGCTGTTTTTT
d_gene: NA; abundance: NA; v_gene: TRBV19; j_gene: TRBJ2-7; CDR3aa: CASNSGTTNYEQYF; CDR3nt: TGTGCCAGTAACTCCGGGACAACCAACTACGAGCAGTACTTC
d_gene: NA; abundance: few; v_gene: TRBV5-5; j_gene: TRBJ1-2; CDR3aa: CASKRWWGGSGYTF; CDR3nt: TGTGCCAGCAAAAGATGGTGGGGCGGATCTGGCTACACCTTC
d_gene: TRBD1; abundance: NA; v_gene: TRBV7-8; j_gene: TRBJ2-5; CDR3aa: CASSLELRDRGKETQYF; CDR3nt: TGTGCCAGCAGCTTAGAGTTACGGGACAGGGGAAAAGAGACCCAGTACTTC
d_gene: TRBD1; abundance: NA; v_gene: TRBV28; j_gene: TRBJ1-5; CDR3aa: CASSSGQGAQPQHF; CDR3nt: TGTGCCAGCAGTTCGGGACAGGGAGCTCAGCCCCAGCATTTT
d_gene: NA; abundance: NA; v_gene: TRBV28; j_gene: TRBJ1-5; CDR3aa: CASSNRASGNQPQHF; CDR3nt: TGTGCCAGCAGTAACAGGGCGTCGGGCAATCAGCCCCAGCATTTT
d_gene: TRBD1; abundance: NA; v_gene: TRBV4-1; j_gene: TRBJ2-5; CDR3aa: CASSQEQGYVEETQYF; CDR3nt: TGCGCCAGCAGCCAAGAACAGGGGTACGTTGAAGAGACCCAGTACTTC
d_gene: TRBD1; abundance: NA; v_gene: TRBV5-6; j_gene: TRBJ1-1; CDR3aa: CASSPDRLNTEAFF; CDR3nt: TGTGCCAGCAGCCCGGACAGGTTGAACACTGAAGCTTTCTTT
d_gene: TRBD2; abundance: NA; v_gene: TRBV24-1; j_gene: TRBJ2-1; CDR3aa: CATSDPGLGYNEQFF; CDR3nt: TGTGCCACCAGTGATCCGGGACTAGGGTACAATGAGCAGTTCTTC
d_gene: TRBD1; abundance: NA; v_gene: TRBV28; j_gene: TRBJ2-5; CDR3aa: CASSEPGQGKQETQYF; CDR3nt: TGTGCCAGCAGTGAACCGGGACAGGGGAAGCAAGAGACCCAGTACTTC